The 32 T cell receptor beta chains listed next were all sequenced from one sample in a study of radiation and T cells in renal cell carcinoma. The protocol was immunoSEQ multiplex PCR, while the TCRdb copy is restricted to in-frame clones and leaves out a portion. The sample includes about 100,000 clones, 75% to 85% of them seen just once. Time point indicated: blood 4 weeks post-SBRT, at nephrectomy. As for treatment: 15 Gy SBRT to primary tumor, nephrectomy 4 weeks later. The sample was blood, taken from a patient whose treatment included radiotherapy and nephrectomy. The receptors were gathered from a man aged 60-69 years with renal cell carcinoma.

The gene calls are TRBV29-1 and TRBJ1-4; no clear D. Germline values: CDR1 SQVTM, CDR2 ANQGSEA. Trimming left V 4 bases short and J 0 bases short, with 9 bases between. The CDR3 sequence is 14 residues long. In DNA, the CDR3 is TGCAGCGTTGCCTCAGTCGCAACTAATGAAAAACTGTTTTTT. This translates into CSVASVATNEKLFF.

This sequence joins TRBV7-2 and TRBJ2-1; TRBD2 matches 9 bases. Germline V CDR1 and CDR2: SGHTA, FQGNSA. Trimming cost V 8 bases and J 4 bases; bases outside gene matches: 9. CDR3 length: 15 residues. The CDR3 here is CASAMRGGGYNEQFF. In nucleotides, the CDR3 is TGTGCCAGCGCCATGCGGGGGGGAGGGTACAATGAGCAGTTCTTC.

This rearrangement joins TRBV7-2 to TRBJ2-1, with TRBD2 identical over 12 bases. Trimming at V came to 3 bases and at J to 9 bases, leaving 6 bases not matched to a gene. The CDR3 loop spans 15 amino acids. Looked up from germline, CDR1 is SGHTA and CDR2 is FQGNSA. The CDR3 nucleotides read TGTGCCAGCAGCTTGTCTAGCGGGAGGGCCGCTGAGCAGTTCTTC. Encoded protein: CASSLSSGRAAEQFF. The full variable domain, rest sourced from reference TRBV7-2 and TRBJ2-1, is GAGVSQSPSNKVTEKGKDVELRCDPISGHTALYWYRQSLGQGLEFLIYFQGNSAPDKSGLPSDRFSAERTGGSVSTLTIQRTQQEDSAVYLCASSLSSGRAAEQFFGPGTRLTVL.

The rearrangement joins TRBV7-2 to TRBJ1-5; 7 bases align to TRBD1. This CDR3 is built from 15 residues. Germline trimming cut 5 bases from V and 5 bases from J; bases unmatched to any gene: 9. CDR1 and CDR2 (germline): SGHTA, FQGNSA. The CDR3 spells CASSPLAGGDQPQHF. The CDR3 bases are TGTGCCAGCAGCCCACTGGCAGGGGGTGATCAGCCCCAGCATTTT. Filled out from reference TRBV7-2 and TRBJ1-5, the complete variable domain reads GAGVSQSPSNKVTEKGKDVELRCDPISGHTALYWYRQSLGQGLEFLIYFQGNSAPDKSGLPSDRFSAERTGGSVSTLTIQRTQQEDSAVYLCASSPLAGGDQPQHFGDGTRLSIL.

The chain is built from TRBV19 and TRBJ2-6; weak D call: TRBD1 (6 bases). The ends were cut back, 4 bases at V and 1 base at J, with 11 bases in the middle. CDR3 length: 16 residues. Germline V gives CDR1 LNHDA, CDR2 SQIVND (reference sequence). The CDR3 DNA follows: TGTGCCAGTAGTAAGGGACACCAGTCTGGGGCCAACGTCCTGACTTTC. This gives the protein CASSKGHQSGANVLTF.

This clone appeared once. This rearrangement joins TRBV28 to TRBJ2-7; tentative D call: TRBD1 (5 bases). V lost 2 bases to trimming and J lost 3 bases, with 11 bases between them. CDR3 length equals 14 residues. CDR1 MDHEN and CDR2 SYDVKM come from the germline V gene. In DNA, the CDR3 is TGTGCCAGCAGTTTAAGGCAGGGAAACTACGAGCAGTACTTC. This translates into CASSLRQGNYEQYF. Full variable domain (outside the CDR3, taken from reference TRBV28 and TRBJ2-7): DVKVTQSSRYLVKRTGEKVFLECVQDMDHENMFWYRQDPGLGLRLIYFSYDVKMKEKGDIPEGYSVSREKKERFSLILESASTNQTSMYLCASSLRQGNYEQYFGPGTRLTVT.

J is TRBJ1-5 and V is TRBV18; perhaps TRBD1 as D (5 bases). V was trimmed by 4 bases and J by 3 bases, leaving 16 bases between them. Germline values: CDR1 KGHSH, CDR2 LQKENI. CDR3 size: 16 residues. The CDR3 spells CASSRDPDGNNQPQHF. The CDR3 nucleotides read TGTGCCAGCTCACGGGACCCGGACGGGAACAATCAGCCCCAGCATTTT.

This rearrangement joins TRBV2 to TRBJ2-7, with TRBD2 identical over 14 bases. V trimming: 2 bases; J trimming: 3 bases; junction bases outside the gene matches: 6. This CDR3 has 17 amino acids. Germline V lookup: CDR1 SNHLY, CDR2 FYNNEI. In DNA, the CDR3 is TGTGCCAGCAGTGAATCCGGGACTAGCGGGAGACTCTACGAGCAGTACTTC. It encodes CASSESGTSGRLYEQYF.

The chain employs TRBV5-1 and TRBJ2-7; 7 bases line up with TRBD1. The germline V gene encodes CDR1 SGHRS and CDR2 YFSETQ. Trimming took 4 bases from V and 6 from J; bases not matched to a gene: 4. This CDR3 contains 12 residues. This CDR3 reads CASSTGQAEQYF. In DNA form, the CDR3 reads TGCGCCAGCAGCACAGGACAGGCCGAGCAGTACTTC.

This chain links TRBV6-5 with TRBJ2-2; possible D gene TRBD2, 6 bases. This CDR3 region has 15 residues. Germline assignment: CDR1 MNHEY and CDR2 SVGAGI. The V and J ends lost 5 bases and 0 bases respectively, with 10 bases between them. The CDR3 protein is CASSRGSSNTGELFF. The CDR3 coding sequence is TGTGCCAGCAGTCGGGGGTCTTCGAACACCGGGGAGCTGTTTTTT.

This clone was recorded a few times. The chain combines TRBV18 with TRBJ1-1, with D unresolved. Germline V gene sequence: CDR1 KGHSH, CDR2 LQKENI. Trimming shortened V by 5 bases and J by 1 base, and 8 bases separated the two germline ends. CDR3 length: 13 residues. CDR3 sequence (DNA): TGTGCCAGCTCATCGGCTCCGAACACTGAAGCTTTCTTT. Translated, it gives CASSSAPNTEAFF.

This clone appeared a single time. This chain links TRBV10-1 with TRBJ2-1; 10 bases map to TRBD1. This CDR3 is 15 amino acids long. Per the germline V gene, CDR1 is WNHNN and CDR2 is SYGVQD (reference sequence). Trimming at V came to 0 bases and at J to 8 bases, leaving 4 bases not matched to a gene. CDR3 sequence (DNA): TGCGCCAGCAGTGAGTCGGGACAGGGGCTCCATGAGCAGTTCTTC. Protein: CASSESGQGLHEQFF.

The count of this clone is one. The chain recombines TRBV7-2 with TRBJ2-7; weak D call: TRBD1 (6 bases). V was shortened by 3 bases and J by 0 bases, with 15 bases between the two germline ends. Germline V gene data show CDR1 as SGHTA and CDR2 as FQGNSA. The CDR3 loop spans 16 amino acids. The CDR3: CASSFSTNRASYEQYF. CDR3 nucleotides: TGTGCCAGCAGCTTCTCAACGAACAGGGCCTCCTACGAGCAGTACTTC.

The CDR3 reads CASSLGTGTSYEQYF. In nucleotides, the CDR3 is TGTGCCAGCAGCCTTGGGACAGGGACTTCCTACGAGCAGTACTTC. This chain uses TRBV7-9 with TRBJ2-7, with TRBD1 matching 9 bases. Losses at the gene ends were 5 bases for V and 1 base for J; bases not matched to a gene: 6. Germline V gene sequence: CDR1 SEHNR, CDR2 FQNEAQ (reference sequence). The CDR3 extends over 15 amino acids. The entire variable domain, with the rest obtained from reference TRBV7-9 and TRBJ2-7, is as follows: DTGVSQNPRHKITKRGQNVTFRCDPISEHNRLYWYRQTLGQGPEFLTYFQNEAQLEKSRLLSDRFSAERPKGSFSTLEIQRTEQGDSAMYLCASSLGTGTSYEQYFGPGTRLTVT.

J is TRBJ2-1 and V is TRBV6-1, with TRBD2 matching 12 bases. This CDR3 is built from 14 residues. CDR1 is MNHNS and CDR2 is SASEGT in the germline V gene. The V gene end was trimmed by 10 bases and the J gene end by 7 bases; junction bases not matched to a gene: 8. CDR3 nucleotides: TGTGCCACGCAAACTAGCGGGAGGACGAATGAGCAGTTCTTC. Translation: CATQTSGRTNEQFF.

The chain joins TRBV27 to TRBJ1-1; TRBD1 might be the D (5 bases). V was cut by 6 bases and J by 6 bases, with 14 bases left in between. Germline V lookup: CDR1 MNHEY, CDR2 SMNVEV (reference sequence). This CDR3 region has 13 residues. CDR3 DNA: TGTGCCAGCAGGTGGACACGGAGGTCTGAAGCTTTCTTT. Translating gives CASRWTRRSEAFF.

The V call is TRBV11-3, the J call TRBJ2-1; 11 bases match TRBD2. The trim removed 1 base at V and 4 bases at J, leaving 3 bases unmatched. In germline, CDR1 is SGHNT, CDR2 YENEEA. The CDR3 covers 16 residues. The CDR3, as DNA: TGTGCCAGCAGCTTAGGGGGACTAGCGGAATACAATGAGCAGTTCTTC. Protein: CASSLGGLAEYNEQFF.

Points on this clone: The junction departs from germline at one end; a sequencing error may be responsible. The rearrangement joins TRBV30 to TRBJ1-3, with D possibly being TRBD1 (6 bases). Germline V gives CDR1 GTSNPN, CDR2 SVGIG (reference sequence). The CDR3 contains 13 residues. CDR3 protein: CAWSVLWSPGVHF. In DNA, the CDR3 is TGTGCCTGGAGTGTACTATGGTCGCCAGGGGTGCATTTT.

This sequence joins TRBV27 and TRBJ1-2, with D perhaps TRBD1 (5 bases). Germline values: CDR1 MNHEY, CDR2 SMNVEV (reference sequence). The CDR3 extends over 15 amino acids. Between the trimmed V and J ends, which lost 0 bases and 7 bases, there was a span of 15 bases. In nucleotides, the CDR3 is TGTGCCAGCAGTTTATCGTGGAAAGGGGCCCTTGGCTACACCTTC. As protein: CASSLSWKGALGYTF.

The V call is TRBV5-6, the J call TRBJ2-5; D call uncertain. The DNA end is a closer match to TRBJ2-7, so the J assignment may be wrong. Germline CDR1 reads SGHDT; CDR2 reads YYEEEE. This CDR3 contains 12 residues. The CDR3 spells CASSLYAYEQYF. The CDR3 nucleotides are TGTGCCAGCAGCTTGTACGCCTACGAGCAGTACTTC.

This chain links TRBV5-5 with TRBJ1-5, with D perhaps matching TRBD1 (5 bases). CDR3 length equals 18 residues. Germline CDR1 is SGHKS and CDR2 is YYEKEE (reference sequence). The ends were cut back, 3 bases at V and 0 bases at J, with 19 bases in the middle. The CDR3 here is CASSSLSTAEYSNQPQHF. In DNA, the CDR3 is TGTGCCAGCAGCTCACTATCGACAGCTGAGTATAGCAATCAGCCCCAGCATTTT.

This clone was found a few times. This same CDR3 is encoded by further DNA sequences in the sample. The chain combines TRBV5-1 with TRBJ2-1, with TRBD2 matching 7 bases. Germline assignment: CDR1 SGHRS and CDR2 YFSETQ. The length of the CDR3 is 16 residues. V trimming: 1 base; J trimming: 1 base; junction bases outside the gene matches: 5. CDR3 in amino acids: CASSLFSGSSYNEQFF. The DNA for the CDR3 is TGCGCCAGCAGCTTGTTTAGCGGGTCATCCTACAATGAGCAGTTCTTC.

The chain uses TRBV29-1 and TRBJ2-7, with 10 bases matching TRBD2. In germline, CDR1 is SQVTM, CDR2 ANQGSEA. V lost 5 bases, J lost 7 bases, and 8 bases stayed unmatched. The CDR3 runs to 13 residues. The CDR3 coding sequence is TGCAGCGTTCGGGAGGGACTAGCGAGGGAGCAGTACTTC. Translation gives CSVREGLAREQYF.

The rearrangement joins TRBV6-6 to TRBJ2-5; possibly TRBD1 or TRBD2 for D (5 bases each). With 6 bases removed from V and 5 bases from J, the gap between germline ends came to 19 bases. Germline values: CDR1 MNHNY, CDR2 SVGAGI (reference sequence). The CDR3 consists of 15 residues. CDR3 region: CASREPGRLGETQYF. Here the CDR3 DNA reads TGTGCCAGCAGGGAACCGGGACGGTTGGGGGAGACCCAGTACTTC.

The chain links TRBV18 to TRBJ1-1, with D possibly TRBD1 on 5 matching bases. Trimming left V 1 base short and J 4 bases short, with 10 bases between. The CDR3 contains 14 residues. Germline CDR1 KGHSH, CDR2 LQKENI. Here the CDR3 reads CASSPRGGSTEAFF. The CDR3 nucleotides are TGTGCCAGCTCACCACGGGGGGGAAGCACTGAAGCTTTCTTT. The variable domain in full, completed from reference TRBV18 and TRBJ1-1, reads NAGVMQNPRHLVRRRGQEARLRCSPMKGHSHVYWYRQLPEEGLKFMVYLQKENIIDESGMPKERFSAEFPKEGPSILRIQQVVRGDSAAYFCASSPRGGSTEAFFGQGTRLTVV.

The chain recombines TRBV13 with TRBJ2-3; 10 bases match TRBD2. The CDR3 is 17 amino acids. In germline, CDR1 is PRHDT, CDR2 FYEKMQ (reference sequence). Unmatched junction bases numbered 6, after V lost 1 base and J lost 2 bases. CDR3 sequence reads: CASSLVSLAGDTDTQYF. The CDR3 region has the DNA TGTGCCAGCAGCTTAGTCTCGCTAGCGGGGGACACAGATACGCAGTATTTT.

This clone was counted a single time. V usage is TRBV21-1 and J usage is TRBJ2-4; the table's D call TRBD2 went unverified against the DNA. TRBV21-1 is designated a pseudogene. This CDR3 is 16 amino acids long. CDR3 loop: CASSKAEGLAKNIQYF. CDR3 in DNA: TGTGCCAGCAGCAAAGCGGAGGGCTTAGCCAAAAACATTCAGTACTTC.

The J gene is TRBJ2-1, the V gene TRBV7-8; 7 bases are a match to TRBD2. The junction had 4 bases not matched to a gene; V was cut back by 1 base and J by 4 bases. Germline loops: CDR1 SGHVS, CDR2 FQNEAQ. CDR3 size: 15 residues. This CDR3 reads CASSLERDWYNEQFF. The DNA of the CDR3 is TGTGCCAGCAGCTTAGAGCGGGACTGGTACAATGAGCAGTTCTTC.

The gene calls are TRBV5-5 and TRBJ1-4; TRBD1 is a possible D gene (6 bases). CDR1 and CDR2 (germline): SGHKS, YYEKEE (reference sequence). Deletions cut 3 bases from V and 7 bases from J, with 16 bases between. The CDR3 is made up of 15 amino acids. The DNA for the CDR3 is TGTGCCAGCAGCTCCCTCCGGGACATGGGTGAAAAACTGTTTTTT. Its protein product is CASSSLRDMGEKLFF.

This chain uses TRBV5-1 with TRBJ2-1; 8 bases align to TRBD2. The ends lost 5 bases at V and 3 bases at J; junction bases unmatched: 7. The length of the CDR3 is 15 residues. Germline V gives CDR1 SGHRS, CDR2 YFSETQ. The CDR3 bases are TGCGCCAGCAGTCAAAGCGGGAGCCACTACAATGAGCAGTTCTTC. Encoded protein: CASSQSGSHYNEQFF.

This sequence joins TRBV28 and TRBJ1-1, with D unclear. V shed 6 bases and J shed 8 bases, with 13 bases lying between them. Germline V gene data show CDR1 as MDHEN and CDR2 as SYDVKM. The CDR3 extends over 12 amino acids. CDR3 amino acids: CASRDSKREAFF. DNA of the CDR3: TGTGCCAGCAGGGACTCGAAAAGAGAAGCTTTCTTT.

This clone was detected only once. The gene calls are TRBV19 and TRBJ1-5; the D gene is possibly TRBD1 (5 bases). Trimming took off 5 bases at V and 4 bases at J, with 18 bases between the two ends. Germline-derived CDR1 and CDR2 are LNHDA and SQIVND (reference sequence). This CDR3 has 16 amino acids. CDR3 protein: CASSGISGLGNQPQHF. CDR3 coding DNA: TGTGCCAGTAGTGGGATATCAGGGTTAGGAAATCAGCCCCAGCATTTT.